The sequence of this T cell receptor beta chain was determined in a study of blood T cell repertoires in COVID-19. Study overall: In each case, the material was cDNA or gDNA derived from T cells, B-cell-depleted T cells, or PBMCs.

Participants' reported clinical history set cohort assignment. In the original processing: Amplification of reference gene primers was used by the study to estimate nucleated cell counts. Sequenced by immunoSEQ multiplex PCR; TCRdb stores in-frame clones only, minus some. The V and J calls and clone size come from that table; D and trimming were worked out from the DNA. The table has 200,000 to 250,000 clones, about nine tenths seen once. The V gene's germline CDR1 is MNHEY and CDR2 SMNVEV (reference sequence). The germline V and J ends were trimmed by 5 bases and 9 bases, with 19 bases remaining between them. The CDR3 has 14 residues.

This TCR was recovered from a woman younger than 35 who had recovered from COVID-19. The J gene is TRBJ1-2, the V gene TRBV27; possible D gene TRBD1, 5 bases. The specimen was PBMCs or T cells enriched from blood (not recorded which). CDR3 sequence reads: CASSLNRGDSSYTF. In DNA, the CDR3 is TGTGCCAGCAGTCTCAATCGGGGGGATTCGAGCTACACCTTC.